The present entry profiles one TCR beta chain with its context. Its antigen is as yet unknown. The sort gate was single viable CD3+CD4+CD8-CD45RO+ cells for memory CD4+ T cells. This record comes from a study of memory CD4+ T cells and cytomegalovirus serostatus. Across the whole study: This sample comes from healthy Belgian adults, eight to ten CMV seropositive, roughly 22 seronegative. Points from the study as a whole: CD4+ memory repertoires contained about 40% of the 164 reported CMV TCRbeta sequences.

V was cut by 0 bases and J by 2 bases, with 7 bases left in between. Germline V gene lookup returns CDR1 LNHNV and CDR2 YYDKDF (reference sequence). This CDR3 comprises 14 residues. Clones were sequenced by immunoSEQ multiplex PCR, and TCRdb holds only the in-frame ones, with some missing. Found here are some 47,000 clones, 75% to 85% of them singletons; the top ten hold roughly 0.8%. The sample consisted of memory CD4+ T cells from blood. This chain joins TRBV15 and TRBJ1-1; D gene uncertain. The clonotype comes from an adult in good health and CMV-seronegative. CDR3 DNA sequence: TGTGCCACCAGCAGAGATTTACTTAACACTGAAGCTTTCTTT. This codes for CATSRDLLNTEAFF.